These T cell receptor delta chains were read from a single sample in a study of gamma-delta T cells after stem cell transplantation. With CATT, TCRdb re-called clones from the RT-PCR reads. Of over a thousand delta-chain clones detected, 1.5% to 2% appear once; the ten largest clones hold under 60%. The specimen sequenced was gamma-delta T cells. The receptor set was obtained from a human donor. It is not recorded whose cells these are; they may come from a transplant donor. CDR3s include the opening cysteine and the closing phenylalanine or tryptophan. A D gene is named only where the DNA matches it firmly. The size field is filled for only some rows; it gives once, few, many or a size class.

V	length	size	J	D	CDR3	DNA
TRDV2	16	medium-sized	TRDJ1	TRDD3	CACDPVTGGPAGKLIF	TGTGCCTGTGACCCCGTTACTGGGGGCCCTGCCGGGAAACTCATCTTT
TRDV2	18	NA	TRDJ1	TRDD3	CARDPVKSGDTATDKPIF	TGTGCCCGTGACCCCGTTAAATCTGGGGATACGGCCACCGATAAACCCATCTTT
TRDV2	17	medium-sized	TRDJ1	TRDD3	CACDYTGGLSYTDKLIF	TGTGCCTGTGACTATACTGGGGGATTGTCGTACACCGATAAACTCATCTTT
TRDV2	15	medium-sized	TRDJ1	TRDD3	CACDSLGDTADKLIF	TGTGCCTGTGATTCCCTGGGGGATACTGCCGATAAACTCATCTTT
TRDV2	19	NA	TRDJ1	TRDD3	CACDTVVLGDPRSTDKLIF	TGTGCCTGTGACACGGTTGTACTGGGGGATCCAAGGAGCACCGATAAACTCATCTTT
TRDV2	15	NA	TRDJ1	NA	CACDTAGTPVDNLIF	TGTGCCTGTGACACCGCGGGGACACCGGTCGATAACCTCATCTTT
TRDV2	19	few	TRDJ3	TRDD3	CACDTGGYAGSWDTRQMFF	TGTGCCTGTGACACTGGGGGATACGCGGGCTCCTGGGACACCCGACAGATGTTTTTC
TRDV2	19	NA	TRDJ1	TRDD3	CACDTLLGDTQRDTDKLIF	TGTGCCTGTGACACCTTACTGGGGGATACGCAGAGGGACACCGATAAACTCATCTTT
TRDV2	19	medium-sized	TRDJ1	TRDD3	CACDTVGLGDTVYTDKLIF	TGTGCCTGTGACACGGTCGGCCTGGGGGATACGGTGTACACCGATAAACTCATCTTT
TRDV2	15	medium-sized	TRDJ1	TRDD3	CACDTLLGDTDKLIF	TGTGCCTGTGACACCCTACTGGGGGACACCGATAAACTCATCTTT
TRDV2	19	medium-sized	TRDJ1	TRDD3	CACDTVKTGGYAYTDKLIF	TGTGCCTGTGACACCGTTAAAACTGGGGGATACGCATACACCGATAAACTCATCTTT
TRDV2	18	large	TRDJ3	TRDD3	CACDTGGYGTWDTRQMFF	TGTGCCTGTGACACCGGGGGATACGGCACCTGGGACACCCGACAGATGTTTTTC
TRDV2	15	large	TRDJ1	NA	CACDTVEGFGDKLIF	TGTGCCTGTGACACCGTGGAGGGGTTTGGCGATAAACTCATCTTT
TRDV2	17	medium-sized	TRDJ1	TRDD3	CACDPVLGDTGVDKLIF	TGTGCCTGTGACCCGGTACTGGGGGATACGGGCGTCGATAAACTCATCTTT
TRDV2	16	medium-sized	TRDJ1	TRDD3	CACDPIGGYVTDKLIF	TGTGCCTGTGACCCCATTGGGGGATACGTAACCGATAAACTCATCTTT
TRDV2	17	large	TRDJ1	TRDD3	CACDAVLGDTRTDKLIF	TGTGCCTGTGACGCCGTACTGGGGGATACGCGAACCGATAAACTCATCTTT
TRDV2	17	NA	TRDJ1	TRDD3	CACDPVGLGDTADKLIF	TGTGCCTGTGACCCCGTAGGTCTGGGGGATACTGCCGATAAACTCATCTTT
TRDV2	19	large	TRDJ1	TRDD3	CACDTITGGGPNTSDKLIF	TGTGCCTGTGACACCATTACTGGGGGAGGCCCTAACACCAGTGATAAACTCATCTTT
TRDV2	16	large	TRDJ1	TRDD3	CACDSVLGKRTDKLIF	TGTGCCTGTGACTCCGTACTGGGGAAGAGAACCGATAAACTCATCTTT
TRDV1	16	NA	TRDJ1	NA	CALGGPSDPYTDKLIF	TGTGCTCTTGGGGGCCCCTCCGACCCGTACACCGATAAACTCATCTTT
TRDV2	18	few	TRDJ1	TRDD3	CACDTVGLGDSGPYKLIF	TGTGCCTGTGACACCGTCGGACTGGGGGATTCTGGACCATATAAACTCATCTTT
TRDV2	19	few	TRDJ1	TRDD3	CACDTVSRVLGEKTDKLIF	TGTGCCTGTGACACCGTCTCGCGGGTACTGGGGGAAAAGACCGATAAACTCATCTTT
TRDV2	17	medium-sized	TRDJ1	TRDD3	CACDAVGDVRHTDKLIF	TGTGCCTGTGACGCGGTGGGGGATGTCCGCCACACCGATAAACTCATCTTT
TRDV2	20	NA	TRDJ1	TRDD3	CACDTADLGDTRADTDKLIF	TGTGCCTGTGACACCGCAGACCTGGGGGATACGCGGGCGGACACCGATAAACTCATCTTT
TRDV2	15	medium-sized	TRDJ1	NA	CACDIVGETTDKLIF	TGTGCCTGTGACATAGTTGGTGAGACCACCGATAAACTCATCTTT
TRDV2	21	hyperexpanded	TRDJ1	NA	CACDTLPVESGWKRHTDKLIF	TGTGCCTGTGACACCCTCCCCGTTGAGAGTGGGTGGAAACGCCACACCGATAAACTCATCTTT
TRDV2	16	NA	TRDJ1	TRDD3	CACGSLGDEYTDKLIF	TGTGCCTGTGGCTCCCTGGGGGATGAGTACACCGATAAACTCATCTTT
TRDV2	22	few	TRDJ3	TRDD3	CACDSAVSGGLPSSWGTRQTFF	TGTGCCTGTGACTCTGCAGTGTCTGGGGGGTTACCAAGCTCCTGGGGCACCCGACAGACGTTTTTC
TRDV2	18	medium-sized	TRDJ3	NA	CACDTLDESSWDTRQMFF	TGTGCCTGTGACACATTGGATGAAAGCTCCTGGGACACCCGACAGATGTTTTTC
TRDV1	25	few	TRDJ1	TRDD3	CALGARPLLNTFLGDTREYTDKLIF	TGTGCTCTTGGGGCTAGACCTCTTCTAAACACGTTCCTGGGGGATACGCGTGAGTACACCGATAAGCTCATCTTT
TRDV2	17	large	TRDJ1	TRDD3	CACDTVLGDKGTDKLIF	TGTGCCTGTGACACCGTGCTGGGGGATAAGGGAACCGATAAACTCATCTTT
TRDV2	14	few	TRDJ3	TRDD3	CACDILGATRQMFF	TGTGCCTGTGACATACTGGGGGCCACCCGACAGATGTTTTTC
TRDV2	18	medium-sized	TRDJ1	TRDD3	CACDPAGSTGAYTDKLIF	TGTGCCTGTGACCCCGCGGGCAGTACTGGGGCGTACACCGATAAACTCATCTTT
TRDV2	19	NA	TRDJ1	TRDD3	CACDTVFQGGGFSTDKLIF	TGTGCCTGTGACACCGTTTTTCAGGGTGGGGGATTCAGCACCGATAAACTCATCTTT
TRDV2	13	medium-sized	TRDJ3	NA	CACDTWDTRQMFF	TGTGCCTGTGACACCTGGGACACCCGACAGATGTTTTTC
TRDV2	17	NA	TRDJ1	TRDD3	CACDLLGADTYTDKLIF	TGTGCCTGTGACCTACTGGGGGCTGATACCTACACCGATAAACTCATCTTT
TRDV2	16	medium-sized	TRDJ1	TRDD3	CACDDVGGYAADKLIF	TGTGCCTGTGACGATGTGGGGGGATACGCCGCCGATAAACTCATCTTT
TRDV2	15	medium-sized	TRDJ1	TRDD3	CACEKLGDNTDKLIF	TGTGCCTGTGAGAAACTGGGGGATAACACCGATAAACTCATCTTT
TRDV2	22	NA	TRDJ1	TRDD3	CACDTVRSLGLLLGDTGDKLIF	TGTGCCTGTGACACCGTGCGATCGCTAGGCCTCCTACTGGGGGATACCGGCGATAAACTCATCTTT
TRDV2	16	hyperexpanded	TRDJ1	TRDD3	CACDALLGDTADKLIF	TGTGCCTGTGACGCCTTACTGGGGGATACTGCCGATAAACTCATCTTT
TRDV2	18	medium-sized	TRDJ1	TRDD3	CACDGLTRWGIRSDKLIF	TGTGCCTGTGACGGCCTGACCCGCTGGGGGATACGATCCGATAAACTCATCTTT
TRDV1	18	NA	TRDJ1	NA	CALGGTTDWILSPDKLIF	TGTGCTCTTGGGGGCACTACGGACTGGATACTTTCACCCGATAAACTCATCTTT
TRDV3	15	NA	TRDJ1	TRDD3	CASILGDTHTDKLIF	TGTGCCTCTATACTGGGGGATACGCATACCGATAAACTCATCTTT